The T cell receptor beta chain under discussion was sequenced for a study of cytomegalovirus exposure and HLA in healthy donors. Amplification used 60 Vbeta primers and 13 Jbeta primers. The table came from immunoSEQ multiplex PCR; TCRdb's copy has only in-frame clones and leaves some out. The sample has some 160,000 clones; roughly four fifths are singletons. V shed 3 bases and J shed 8 bases, with 10 bases lying between them. This CDR3 has 12 residues. Per germline, CDR1 MNHNS and CDR2 SASEGT. This TCR was sampled from a man aged 40-50 years in good health and CMV-seronegative. The sample taken for sequencing was PBMCs. This rearrangement joins TRBV6-1 to TRBJ1-2, with a tentative D call TRBD1 (5 bases). CDR3 sequence reads: CASSEGTWGYTF. As DNA, the CDR3 is TGTGCCAGCAGTGAGGGGACTTGGGGCTACACCTTC.